The 9 T cell receptor beta chains reported below all come from one sample, sequenced in a study of blood T cell repertoires in COVID-19. Repertoires were generated with immunoSEQ multiplex PCR, while TCRdb's copy carries only in-frame clones and drops some. Here the sample spans over 140,000 clones, roughly four fifths being singletons. The sequencing input was peripheral blood. Every receptor here comes from an elderly woman with active or convalescent COVID-19.

V gene TRBV19 combines with J gene TRBJ1-5; no firm D call. The ends were cut back, 8 bases at V and 0 bases at J, with 17 bases in the middle. The CDR3 has 16 residues. Germline CDR1 is LNHDA and CDR2 is SQIVND (reference sequence). The CDR3 loop is CASLLVGGYSNQPQHF. The CDR3 DNA reads TGTGCCAGTCTCCTGGTCGGCGGGTATAGCAATCAGCCCCAGCATTTT.

This chain uses TRBV4-1 with TRBJ1-1; TRBD1 is a possible D gene (5 bases). V was clipped by 4 bases and J by 1 base, with 7 bases between them. The CDR3 extends over 13 amino acids. CDR1 is MGHRA, CDR2 YSYEKL, per germline. CDR3 coding DNA: TGCGCCAGCAGCCTAGGGGAGAACACTGAAGCTTTCTTT. It encodes CASSLGENTEAFF.

The chain uses TRBV7-2 and TRBJ2-5; 7 bases agree with TRBD2. The CDR3 consists of 15 residues. Germline V gene lookup returns CDR1 SGHTA and CDR2 FQGNSA. The trim removed 1 base at V and 4 bases at J, leaving 6 bases unmatched. CDR3 nucleotide sequence: TGTGCCAGCAGCTTAGTGGGAGGGCAACTAGAGACCCAGTACTTC. As protein: CASSLVGGQLETQYF. The full variable domain, its missing parts supplied by reference TRBV7-2 and TRBJ2-5, is GAGVSQSPSNKVTEKGKDVELRCDPISGHTALYWYRQSLGQGLEFLIYFQGNSAPDKSGLPSDRFSAERTGGSVSTLTIQRTQQEDSAVYLCASSLVGGQLETQYFGPGTRLLVL.

In its sample, this clone was seen a few times. The gene calls are TRBV28 and TRBJ1-3; perhaps TRBD1 as D (5 bases). CDR3 length: 15 amino acids. Germline CDR1 MDHEN, CDR2 SYDVKM. V lost 5 bases to trimming and J lost 3 bases, with 14 bases between them. CDR3 bases: TGTGCCAGCAGTGGCGGGGGGAGGGTTGGAAACACCATATATTTT. Protein sequence: CASSGGGRVGNTIYF. The full variable domain, with the rest looked up from reference TRBV28 and TRBJ1-3, is DVKVTQSSRYLVKRTGEKVFLECVQDMDHENMFWYRQDPGLGLRLIYFSYDVKMKEKGDIPEGYSVSREKKERFSLILESASTNQTSMYLCASSGGGRVGNTIYFGEGSWLTVV.

The chain employs TRBV20-1 and TRBJ1-3, with D hard to call. CDR3 length equals 11 residues. Between the trimmed V and J ends, which lost 3 bases and 3 bases, there was a span of 3 bases. Germline lookup yields CDR1 DFQATT and CDR2 SNEGSKA (reference sequence). The CDR3: CSASNGNTIYF. The CDR3 nucleotides are TGCAGTGCTAGCAATGGAAACACCATATATTTT.

The chain couples TRBV2 to TRBJ2-2, with a weak D call TRBD2 (6 bases). Trimming pared 7 bases from V and 1 base from J, leaving 10 bases between. Germline V gene lookup returns CDR1 SNHLY and CDR2 FYNNEI. There are 14 residues in the CDR3. The CDR3 sequence is CASKVGGNTGELFF. The CDR3 DNA is TGTGCCAGCAAGGTGGGGGGGAACACCGGGGAGCTGTTTTTT.

This chain uses TRBV19 with TRBJ2-5; 7 nucleotides match TRBD1. The J segment lost 1 base and the V segment lost 5 bases, leaving 7 bases of the junction unmatched. Germline CDR1 reads LNHDA; CDR2 reads SQIVND (reference sequence). The CDR3 sequence is 15 residues long. This chain's CDR3 is CASSPGDSLQETQYF. CDR3 nucleotides: TGTGCCAGTAGTCCCGGGGACAGCCTCCAAGAGACCCAGTACTTC. Supplemented by reference TRBV19 and TRBJ2-5, the full variable domain reads DGGITQSPKYLFRKEGQNVTLSCEQNLNHDAMYWYRQDPGQGLRLIYYSQIVNDFQKGDIAEGYSVSREKKESFPLTVTSAQKNPTAFYLCASSPGDSLQETQYFGPGTRLLVL.

This clone was detected only once. This chain uses TRBV29-1 with TRBJ1-2, with TRBD1 matching over 8 bases. CDR1 is SQVTM and CDR2 is ANQGSEA in the germline V gene. The CDR3 totals 14 residues. Trimming cost V 8 bases and J 0 bases; bases outside gene matches: 8. The CDR3 protein is CSTIDRGTNYGYTF. CDR3 DNA sequence: TGCAGCACGATCGACAGGGGTACTAACTATGGCTACACCTTC.

The chain has TRBV6-6 and TRBJ1-6, with D maybe TRBD1 (5 bases). With 2 bases removed from V and 8 bases from J, the gap between germline ends came to 7 bases. There are 13 residues in the CDR3. Per the germline V gene, CDR1 is MNHNY and CDR2 is SVGAGI (reference sequence). CDR3 nucleotides: TGTGCCAGCAGTTACAGGGGCGATTCACCCCTCCACTTT. As protein: CASSYRGDSPLHF.